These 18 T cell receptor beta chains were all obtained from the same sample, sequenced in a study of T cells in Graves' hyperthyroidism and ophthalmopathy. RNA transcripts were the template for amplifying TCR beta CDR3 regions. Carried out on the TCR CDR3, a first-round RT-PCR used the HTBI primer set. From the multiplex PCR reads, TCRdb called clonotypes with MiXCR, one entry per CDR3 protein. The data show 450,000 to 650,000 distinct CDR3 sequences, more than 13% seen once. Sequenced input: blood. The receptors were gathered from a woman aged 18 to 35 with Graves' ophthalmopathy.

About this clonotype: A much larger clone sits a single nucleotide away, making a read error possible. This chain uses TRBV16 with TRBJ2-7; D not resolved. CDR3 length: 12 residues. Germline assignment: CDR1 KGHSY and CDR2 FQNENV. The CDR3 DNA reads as TGTGCCAGAAGCCAATTCGGACGGGAGCAGTACTTC. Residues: CARSQFGREQYF.

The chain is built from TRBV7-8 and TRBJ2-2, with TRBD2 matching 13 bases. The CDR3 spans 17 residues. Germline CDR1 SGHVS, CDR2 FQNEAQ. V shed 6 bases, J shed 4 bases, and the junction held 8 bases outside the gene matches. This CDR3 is CASSSTRTSGSTGELFF. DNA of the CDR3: TGTGCCAGCAGTTCGACTCGGACTAGCGGGAGCACCGGGGAGCTGTTTTTT.

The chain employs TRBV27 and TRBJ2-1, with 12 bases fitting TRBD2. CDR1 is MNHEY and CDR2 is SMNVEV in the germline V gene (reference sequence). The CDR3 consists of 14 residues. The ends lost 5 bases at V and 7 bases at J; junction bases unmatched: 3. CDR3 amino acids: CASSRGLAGNEQFF. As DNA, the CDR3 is TGTGCCAGCAGTAGAGGACTAGCGGGAAATGAGCAGTTCTTC.

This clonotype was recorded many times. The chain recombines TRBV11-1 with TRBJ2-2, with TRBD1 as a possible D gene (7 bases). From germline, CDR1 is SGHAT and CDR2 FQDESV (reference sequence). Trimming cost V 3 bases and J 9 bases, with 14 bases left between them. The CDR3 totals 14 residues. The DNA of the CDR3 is TGTGCCAGCAGCTTTTCCCAGGGGGGAAGGGAGCTGTTTTTT. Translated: CASSFSQGGRELFF.

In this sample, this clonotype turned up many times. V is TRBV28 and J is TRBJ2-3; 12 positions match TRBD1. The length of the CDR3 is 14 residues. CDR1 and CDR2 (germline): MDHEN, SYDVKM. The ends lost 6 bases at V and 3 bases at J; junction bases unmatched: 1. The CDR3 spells CASRGQGATDTQYF. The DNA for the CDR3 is TGTGCCAGCAGGGGACAGGGGGCAACAGATACGCAGTATTTT.

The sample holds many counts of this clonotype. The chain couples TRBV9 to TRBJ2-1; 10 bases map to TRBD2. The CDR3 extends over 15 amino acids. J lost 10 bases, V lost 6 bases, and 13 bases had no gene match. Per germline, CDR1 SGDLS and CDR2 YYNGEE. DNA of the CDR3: TGTGCCAGCACACTCGGACTAGCGGTATTGGGGGAGCAGTTCTTC. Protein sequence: CASTLGLAVLGEQFF. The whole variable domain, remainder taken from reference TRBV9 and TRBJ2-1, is DSGVTQTPKHLITATGQRVTLRCSPRSGDLSVYWYQQSLDQGLQFLIQYYNGEERAKGNILERFSAQQFPDLHSELNLSSLELGDSALYFCASTLGLAVLGEQFFGPGTRLTVL.

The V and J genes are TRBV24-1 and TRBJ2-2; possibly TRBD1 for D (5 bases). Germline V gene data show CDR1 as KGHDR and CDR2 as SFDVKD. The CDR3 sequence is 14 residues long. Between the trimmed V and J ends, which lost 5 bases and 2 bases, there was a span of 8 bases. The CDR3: CATSGRANTGELFF. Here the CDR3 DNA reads TGTGCCACCAGTGGCAGGGCCAACACCGGGGAGCTGTTTTTT.

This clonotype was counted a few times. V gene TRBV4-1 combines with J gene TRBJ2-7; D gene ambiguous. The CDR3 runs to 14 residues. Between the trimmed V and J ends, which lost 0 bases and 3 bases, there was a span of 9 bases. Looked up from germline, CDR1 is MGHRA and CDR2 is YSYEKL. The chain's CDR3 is CASSQDHSNYEQYF. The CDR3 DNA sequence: TGCGCCAGCAGCCAAGACCACAGTAACTACGAGCAGTACTTC.

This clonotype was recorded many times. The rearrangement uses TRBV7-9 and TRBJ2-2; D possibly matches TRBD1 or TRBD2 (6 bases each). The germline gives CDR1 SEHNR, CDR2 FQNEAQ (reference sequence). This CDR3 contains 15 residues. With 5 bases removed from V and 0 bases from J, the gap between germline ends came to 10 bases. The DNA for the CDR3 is TGTGCCAGCAGCCCGGGGGCAGCGAACACCGGGGAGCTGTTTTTT. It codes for CASSPGAANTGELFF.

CDR3 sequence reads: CASSQDLEGYEQYF. CDR3 in DNA: TGTGCCAGCAGCCAAGATCTGGAGGGGTACGAGCAGTACTTC. The chain carries TRBV4-2 and TRBJ2-7; tentatively, D is TRBD2 (6 bases). Germline values: CDR1 LGHNA, CDR2 YNFKEQ. Trimming removed 0 bases from V and 4 bases from J, with 10 bases in between. The CDR3 is 14 amino acids.

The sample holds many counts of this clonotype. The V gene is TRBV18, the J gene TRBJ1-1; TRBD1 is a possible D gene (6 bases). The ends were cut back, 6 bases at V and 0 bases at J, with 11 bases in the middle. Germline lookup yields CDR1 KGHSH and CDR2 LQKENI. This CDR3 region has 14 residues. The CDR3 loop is CASSPTGLNTEAFF. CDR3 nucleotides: TGTGCCAGCTCGCCAACAGGGCTGAACACTGAAGCTTTCTTT. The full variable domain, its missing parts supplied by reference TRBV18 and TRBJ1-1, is NAGVMQNPRHLVRRRGQEARLRCSPMKGHSHVYWYRQLPEEGLKFMVYLQKENIIDESGMPKERFSAEFPKEGPSILRIQQVVRGDSAAYFCASSPTGLNTEAFFGQGTRLTVV.

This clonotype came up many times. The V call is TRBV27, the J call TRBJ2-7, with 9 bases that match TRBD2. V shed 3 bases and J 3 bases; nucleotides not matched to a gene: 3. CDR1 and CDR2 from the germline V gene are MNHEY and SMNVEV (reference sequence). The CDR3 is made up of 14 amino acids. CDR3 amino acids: CASSFRGRVYEQYF. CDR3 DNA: TGTGCCAGCAGTTTCCGCGGGAGGGTCTACGAGCAGTACTTC.

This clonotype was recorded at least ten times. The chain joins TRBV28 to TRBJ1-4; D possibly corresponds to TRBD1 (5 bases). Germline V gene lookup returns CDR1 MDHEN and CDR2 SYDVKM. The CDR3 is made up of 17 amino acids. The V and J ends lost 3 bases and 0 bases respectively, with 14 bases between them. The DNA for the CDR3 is TGTGCCAGCAGTTTTGCCTCCAGGGAGTCAACTAATGAAAAACTGTTTTTT. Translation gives CASSFASRESTNEKLFF.

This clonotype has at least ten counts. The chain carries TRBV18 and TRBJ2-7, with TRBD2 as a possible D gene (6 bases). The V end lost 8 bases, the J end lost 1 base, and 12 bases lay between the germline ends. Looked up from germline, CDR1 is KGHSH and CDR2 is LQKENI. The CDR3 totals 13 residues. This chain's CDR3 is CASSPGGSYEQYF. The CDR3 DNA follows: TGTGCCAGCAGTCCCGGGGGATCCTACGAGCAGTACTTC.

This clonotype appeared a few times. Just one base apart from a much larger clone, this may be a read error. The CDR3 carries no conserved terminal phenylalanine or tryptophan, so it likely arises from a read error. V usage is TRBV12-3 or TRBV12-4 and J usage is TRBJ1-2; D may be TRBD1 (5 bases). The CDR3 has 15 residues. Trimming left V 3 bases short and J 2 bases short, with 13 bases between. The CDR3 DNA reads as TGTGCCAGCAGTTTCTCCATGACAGTAAACTATGGCTACACCTCC. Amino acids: CASSFSMTVNYGYTS.

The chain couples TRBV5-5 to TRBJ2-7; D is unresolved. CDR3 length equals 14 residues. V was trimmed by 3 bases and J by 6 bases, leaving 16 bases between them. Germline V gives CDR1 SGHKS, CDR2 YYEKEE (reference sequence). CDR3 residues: CASSYLSAPGEQYF. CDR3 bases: TGTGCCAGCAGCTACCTCTCAGCCCCAGGCGAGCAGTACTTC.

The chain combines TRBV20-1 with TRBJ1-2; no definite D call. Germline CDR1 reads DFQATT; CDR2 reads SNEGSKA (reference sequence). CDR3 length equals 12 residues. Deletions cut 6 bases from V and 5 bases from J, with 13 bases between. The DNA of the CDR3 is TGCAGTGCCCAACCTCGGCGATATGGCTACACCTTC. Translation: CSAQPRRYGYTF.

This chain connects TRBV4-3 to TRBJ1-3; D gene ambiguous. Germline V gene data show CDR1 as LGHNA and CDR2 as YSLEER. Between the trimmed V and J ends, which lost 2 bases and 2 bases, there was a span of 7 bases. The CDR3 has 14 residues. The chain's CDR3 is CASSQREPGNTIYF. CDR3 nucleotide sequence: TGCGCCAGCAGCCAACGGGAGCCTGGAAACACCATATATTTT.